This T cell receptor beta chain derives from a study of T cell responses to AZD1222 COVID-19 vaccine. The CDR3 extends over 11 amino acids. Germline lookup yields CDR1 LGHNA and CDR2 YNFKEQ. V was shortened by 1 base and J by 8 bases, with 5 bases between the two germline ends. Profiled with immunoSEQ multiplex PCR; TCRdb holds only in-frame clones, not every one. The sample consists of about 130,000 clones, 93% of them appearing once. The sample was peripheral blood, taken on day 0 of AZD1222 vaccination. This chain connects TRBV4-2 to TRBJ1-1; D ambiguous. The sequence came from an adult in good health. The CDR3 DNA reads as TGTGCCAGCAGCCAAGGGAACGAAGCTTTCTTT. Translation gives CASSQGNEAFF.